The rows below give T cell receptor beta chains drawn from one sample of a study of shared clonotypes between healthy human individuals. Some clones are missing from TCRdb's copy, which holds only in-frame ones; the method was immunoSEQ multiplex PCR. The sample carries 2 million to 2.5 million clones, under 97% recorded once. Sequences were obtained from naive CD4+ T cells sorted from blood. The source is a man between 18 and 35 years old in good health. Both conserved end residues are part of each CDR3. The D gene is left open where the match is weak. Part of the rows lack a size; the others show once, few, many or a class for expanded clones.

D	V	J	size	DNA	CDR3
TRBD1	TRBV20-1	TRBJ1-4	few	TGCAGTGCGGTTGACAGGGGGAAACTGTTTTTT	CSAVDRGKLFF
NA	TRBV18	TRBJ2-3	NA	TGTGCCAGCTCACCACAGAGAGATGCTTCCGCGCAGTATTTT	CASSPQRDASAQYF
NA	TRBV14	TRBJ1-6	NA	TGTGCCAGCAGCCATGACCAGTCTCGGAATTCACCCCTCCACTTT	CASSHDQSRNSPLHF
NA	TRBV5-1	TRBJ2-1	NA	TGCGCCAGCAGCGAGACTAGACCCACGTCTGAGCAGTTCTTC	CASSETRPTSEQFF
NA	TRBV30	TRBJ1-2	NA	TGTGCCTGGAGTGCGGGGGCTAAGTATGGCTACACCTTC	CAWSAGAKYGYTF
NA	TRBV15	TRBJ1-6	NA	TGTGCCACCAGCAGAGATCCCGGGACCTCTAATTCACCCCTCCACTTT	CATSRDPGTSNSPLHF
TRBD2	TRBV7-9	TRBJ2-5	NA	TGTGCCAGCAGCTTGATCTGGGGGGGAGAGACCCAGTACTTC	CASSLIWGGETQYF
NA	TRBV15	TRBJ1-2	NA	TGTGCCACCAGCAGAGATAGGGTGACAGAGAACTATGGCTACACCTTC	CATSRDRVTENYGYTF
NA	TRBV4-1	TRBJ2-2	NA	TGCGCCAGCAGCCAAGCCGCTCTGGCCGGGGAGCTGTTTTTT	CASSQAALAGELFF
TRBD1	TRBV2	TRBJ1-6	NA	TGTGCCACCGGACAGGACTATAATTCACCCCTCCACTTT	CATGQDYNSPLHF
NA	TRBV19	TRBJ1-1	NA	TGTGCCAGTAGTTTGGGGGAACGTATTGAAGCTTTCTTT	CASSLGERIEAFF
NA	TRBV6-1	TRBJ1-4	NA	TGTGCCAGCATCACAGGGTACGCAACTAATGAAAAACTGTTTTTT	CASITGYATNEKLFF
NA	TRBV18	TRBJ1-4	NA	TGTGCCAGCTCACCAACGACGGGGCCAACTAATGAAAAACTGTTTTTT	CASSPTTGPTNEKLFF
TRBD2	TRBV18	TRBJ2-3	NA	TGTGCCAGCTCACCAGGGACTAGCGGTTCAGGCACAGATACGCAGTATTTT	CASSPGTSGSGTDTQYF
NA	TRBV6-5	TRBJ2-2	NA	TGTGCCAGCAGTTACTCCAGAAACACCGGGGAGCTGTTTTTT	CASSYSRNTGELFF
NA	TRBV7-2	TRBJ1-2	NA	TGTGCCAGCACAGGCTCCCCTGGGAACTATGGCTACACCTTC	CASTGSPGNYGYTF
TRBD1	TRBV29-1	TRBJ2-1	NA	TGCAGCGTTCGGACAGGGGGAAAATACAATGAGCAGTTCTTC	CSVRTGGKYNEQFF
TRBD1	TRBV30	TRBJ1-4	NA	TGTGCCTGGAGTGGGAGGTCTGCAGGGGGTGAAAAACTGTTTTTT	CAWSGRSAGGEKLFF